The TCR beta chain described here comes from a study of human T cells and chemical hapten exposure. The time point is: patch test 3, about 24 weeks after DPC sensitization. Described treatment: therapeutic diphenylcyclopropenone sensitization with weekly scalp DPC. Between the trimmed V and J ends, which lost 3 bases and 0 bases, there was a span of 11 bases. The CDR3 contains 16 residues. Per germline, CDR1 SGHTA and CDR2 FQGNSA. TCRdb re-analysed the RACE reads in MiXCR, keeping a single row per CDR3 protein. The data contain about 190,000 distinct CDR3 sequences, around 25% of them singletons. The chain is built from TRBV7-2 and TRBJ2-2; perhaps TRBD1 as D (5 bases). The sample here was whole blood, taken in connection with sensitization to the hapten diphenylcyclopropenone (DPC). The sequence was obtained from a woman between 40 and 55 years old with alopecia areata. Some clones in this sample may be carry-over from other donors' samples. Here the CDR3 DNA reads TGTGCCAGCAGCTTTTTCTCAGGGACGAACACCGGGGAGCTGTTTTTT. This codes for CASSFFSGTNTGELFF.